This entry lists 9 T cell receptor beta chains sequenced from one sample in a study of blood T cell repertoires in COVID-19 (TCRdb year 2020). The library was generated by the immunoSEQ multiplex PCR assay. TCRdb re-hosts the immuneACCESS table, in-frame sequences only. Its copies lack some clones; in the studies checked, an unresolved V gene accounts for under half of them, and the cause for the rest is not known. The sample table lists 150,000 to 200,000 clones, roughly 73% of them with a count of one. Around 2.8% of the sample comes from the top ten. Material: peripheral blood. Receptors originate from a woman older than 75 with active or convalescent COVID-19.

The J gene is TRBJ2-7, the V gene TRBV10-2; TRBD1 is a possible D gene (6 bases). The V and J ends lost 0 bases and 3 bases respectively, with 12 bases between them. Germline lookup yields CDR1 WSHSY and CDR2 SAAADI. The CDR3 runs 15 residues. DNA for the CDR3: TGCGCCAGCAGTGAGTCCCGAGGACAGAACTACGAGCAGTACTTC. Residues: CASSESRGQNYEQYF.

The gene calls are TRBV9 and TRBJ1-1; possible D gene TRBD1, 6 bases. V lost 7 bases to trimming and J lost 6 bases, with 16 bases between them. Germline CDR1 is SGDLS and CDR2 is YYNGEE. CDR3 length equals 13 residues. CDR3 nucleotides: TGTGCCAGCGGATACCAGGGGCTTGCTGAAGCTTTCTTT. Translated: CASGYQGLAEAFF.

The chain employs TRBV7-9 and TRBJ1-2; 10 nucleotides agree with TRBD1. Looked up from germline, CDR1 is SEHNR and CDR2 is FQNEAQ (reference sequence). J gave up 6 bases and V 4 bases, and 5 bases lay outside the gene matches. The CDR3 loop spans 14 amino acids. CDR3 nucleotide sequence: TGTGCCAGCAGCTCTAGCGACAGGGGGCATGGCTACACCTTC. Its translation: CASSSSDRGHGYTF.

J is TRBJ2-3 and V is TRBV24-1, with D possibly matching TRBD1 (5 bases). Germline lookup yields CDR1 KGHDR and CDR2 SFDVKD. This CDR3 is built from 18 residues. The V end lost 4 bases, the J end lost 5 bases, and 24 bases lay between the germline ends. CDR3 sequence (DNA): TGTGCCACCAGTGAACAAAAATTACTGGGGCTCCGAGGAGATACGCAGTATTTT. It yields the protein CATSEQKLLGLRGDTQYF.

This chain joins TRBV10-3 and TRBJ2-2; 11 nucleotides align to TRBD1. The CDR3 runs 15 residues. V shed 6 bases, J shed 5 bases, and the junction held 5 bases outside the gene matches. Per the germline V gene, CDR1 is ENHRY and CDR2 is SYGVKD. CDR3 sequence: CAISSGTGGTGELFF. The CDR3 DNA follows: TGTGCCATCAGCTCCGGGACAGGGGGAACCGGGGAGCTGTTTTTT.

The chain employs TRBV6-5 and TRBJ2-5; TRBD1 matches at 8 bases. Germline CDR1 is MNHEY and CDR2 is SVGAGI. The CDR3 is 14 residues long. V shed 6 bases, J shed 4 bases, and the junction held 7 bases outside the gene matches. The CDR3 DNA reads TGTGCCAGCAGGAACACAGGGGGTGGAGAGACCCAGTACTTC. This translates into CASRNTGGGETQYF.

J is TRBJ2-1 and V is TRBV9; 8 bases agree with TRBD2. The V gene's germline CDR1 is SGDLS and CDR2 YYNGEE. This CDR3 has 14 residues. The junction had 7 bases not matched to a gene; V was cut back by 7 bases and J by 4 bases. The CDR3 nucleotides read TGTGCCAGCGGAAGCGGGGGACCTTACAATGAGCAGTTCTTC. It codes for CASGSGGPYNEQFF.

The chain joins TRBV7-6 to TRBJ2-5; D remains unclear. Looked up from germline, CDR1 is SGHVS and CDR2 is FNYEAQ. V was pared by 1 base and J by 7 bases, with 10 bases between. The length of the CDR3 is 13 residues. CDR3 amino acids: CASSLVLSGTQYF. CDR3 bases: TGTGCCAGCAGCTTAGTACTTTCGGGGACCCAGTACTTC.

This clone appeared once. Written as DNA, the CDR3 is TGTGCCAGCGGACAGGCTCGAGGGGAGCAGTACTTC. It is translated as CASGQARGEQYF. This rearrangement joins TRBV6-5 to TRBJ2-7, with 7 bases matching TRBD1. V shed 8 bases and J 7 bases; nucleotides not matched to a gene: 8. Per the germline V gene, CDR1 is MNHEY and CDR2 is SVGAGI. This CDR3 region has 12 residues.